Detailed here is one T cell receptor beta chain. TCRB CDR3 was amplified from 2 ug genomic DNA or less. The PCR used 60 V beta and 13 J beta primers. TCRdb's table, derived via immunoSEQ multiplex PCR, lists solely in-frame clones and lacks some. This table has tens of thousands of clones, roughly 90% appearing once. The data are from a study of glioma-infiltrating T cells after dendritic cell vaccination. Looking at the study overall: Dendritic cells derived from monocytes and pulsed with autologous tumor lysate formed the vaccine.

Selection required adequate fresh-frozen tumor tissue plus more than two years' survival data. Per germline, CDR1 MNHEY and CDR2 SVGAGI. This CDR3 has 15 residues. Deletions cut 0 bases from V and 4 bases from J, with 12 bases between. This chain links TRBV6-5 with TRBJ1-1; the D gene is possibly TRBD1 (5 bases). Sequencing used blood, obtained before dendritic cell vaccination. This sequence originates from a human donor with glioblastoma. The CDR3 loop reads CASSYSYRLGTEAFF. CDR3 nucleotide sequence: TGTGCCAGCAGTTACTCGTACAGGCTCGGCACTGAAGCTTTCTTT.